These T cell receptor beta chains were read from a single sample in a study of OX40 agonist ivuxolimab in advanced cancers. The table came from immunoSEQ multiplex PCR; TCRdb's copy has only in-frame clones and leaves some out. The data hold roughly 60,000 clones, with 84% observed a single time. Sequencing was performed on CD4+ or CD8+ T cells sorted from blood, taken in a trial of the OX40 agonist ivuxolimab. The receptors were gathered from an adult with an advanced solid tumor such as melanoma, head and neck, liver or kidney cancer. Both conserved end residues are part of each CDR3. The D gene is left open where the match is weak. The size entry is marked missing in some rows and otherwise reads once, few, many or a size class.

CDR3nt	CDR3aa	j_gene	d_gene	abundance	v_gene
TGTGCCAGCAGCTCCCGGACAGGGACCTACAATGAGCAGTTCTTC	CASSSRTGTYNEQFF	TRBJ2-1	TRBD1	.	TRBV7-2
TGTGCCAGCAGCTCTTTTAGGACAGGGACGGTTGACACCGGGGAGCTGTTTTTT	CASSSFRTGTVDTGELFF	TRBJ2-2	TRBD1	.	TRBV7-8
TGTGCTAGCAGCCGAGGCTCCTTAGAGACCCAGTACTTC	CASSRGSLETQYF	TRBJ2-5	.	.	TRBV7-7
TGCAGCGTTGCCACTTCGAACACTGAAGCTTTCTTT	CSVATSNTEAFF	TRBJ1-1	.	.	TRBV29-1
TGTGCCAGCAGCCAGAGGGCAGCCAGTCGTTCCTACGAGCAGTACTTC	CASSQRAASRSYEQYF	TRBJ2-7	.	once	TRBV21-1
TGTGCCAGCAGCCCAGACAGGGGACCCTACGAGCAGTACTTC	CASSPDRGPYEQYF	TRBJ2-7	TRBD1	.	TRBV11-2
TGTGCCAGCAGTTTAGTCGGCCAGTACAATGAGCAGTTCTTC	CASSLVGQYNEQFF	TRBJ2-1	.	.	TRBV28
TGTGCCAGCAGCCCACACTCCGGGACAGGGGTGACCGAAGCTTTCTTT	CASSPHSGTGVTEAFF	TRBJ1-1	TRBD1	.	TRBV13
TGTGCCAGCAGTTATGAGGGTAACGGCAGATATAGCAATCAGCCCCAGCATTTT	CASSYEGNGRYSNQPQHF	TRBJ1-5	.	.	TRBV28
TGTGCCAGCAGCTTAGCGGGGCACACTGAAGCTTTCTTT	CASSLAGHTEAFF	TRBJ1-1	.	.	TRBV7-9
TGTGCCAGCAGCTTCTCTCAGAACACTGAAGCTTTCTTT	CASSFSQNTEAFF	TRBJ1-1	.	.	TRBV7-9
TGCGCCAGCAGCCAAGGGGGACAGCTCTCCTACGAGCAGTACTTC	CASSQGGQLSYEQYF	TRBJ2-7	TRBD1	.	TRBV4-1
TGTGCCAGCAGCAGGACAGGGGGCTCCTACAATGAGCAGTTCTTC	CASSRTGGSYNEQFF	TRBJ2-1	TRBD1	.	TRBV7-8
TGTGCCACCCGGACAGGGGGCGGGCAGCCCCAGCATTTT	CATRTGGGQPQHF	TRBJ1-5	TRBD1	few	TRBV19
TGTGCCAGTATCCCGCCGGGACAGGGGGGGAACACTGAAGCTTTCTTT	CASIPPGQGGNTEAFF	TRBJ1-1	TRBD1	.	TRBV19
TGTGCCAGCAGCCTGCAAAGCTCCTATAATTCACCCCTCCACTTT	CASSLQSSYNSPLHF	TRBJ1-6	.	.	TRBV14
TGTGCCAGCAGCCTTAGTGGGACAGGGATTCGTGAAGCTTTCTTT	CASSLSGTGIREAFF	TRBJ1-1	TRBD1	.	TRBV7-2
TGTGCCAGCAGCTTGACAGGGGTGGGGACTGAAGCTTTCTTT	CASSLTGVGTEAFF	TRBJ1-1	TRBD1	.	TRBV7-3
TGTGCCAGCAGGGTGACAGGAATTAATTCGGCCCTCCACTTT	CASRVTGINSALHF	TRBJ1-6	.	.	TRBV28
TGTGCCAGCAGCCCACCACTAGCGGGAGCAGATACGCAGTATTTT	CASSPPLAGADTQYF	TRBJ2-3	TRBD2	.	TRBV6-1
TGTGCCAGCAGAGCAGTCCCGATGAACACTGAAGCTTTCTTT	CASRAVPMNTEAFF	TRBJ1-1	.	.	TRBV28
TGCAGCGCTGGGGACAGGATAGATGGCTACACCTTC	CSAGDRIDGYTF	TRBJ1-2	TRBD1	.	TRBV29-1
TGTGCCAGCACCTTTGACGGAACCTACGAGCAGTACTTC	CASTFDGTYEQYF	TRBJ2-7	.	few	TRBV2
TGTGCCAGCAGCCACTACAACCGGGACGAGCAGTACTTC	CASSHYNRDEQYF	TRBJ2-7	.	.	TRBV5-6
TGTGCCAGCACCTTGGGGACAGCGACTAACTATGGCTACACCTTC	CASTLGTATNYGYTF	TRBJ1-2	TRBD1	.	TRBV28
TGTGCCAGCCGAGGGCCCAGCGGGGCCTACGAGCAGTACTTC	CASRGPSGAYEQYF	TRBJ2-7	TRBD2	.	TRBV11-2
TGTGCCAGTATAGGACGGATGCAAGAGACCCAGTACTTC	CASIGRMQETQYF	TRBJ2-5	.	.	TRBV19
TGTGCCTGGAGTCGAGACAGCGATAGCAATCAGCCCCAGCATTTT	CAWSRDSDSNQPQHF	TRBJ1-5	.	.	TRBV30
TGTGCCAGCAGCCCTAATTACGGCAGGCCGTCTCAGCCCCAGCATTTT	CASSPNYGRPSQPQHF	TRBJ1-5	.	.	TRBV7-6
TGCGCCAGTTCGGACGGCCACTCTGGAAACACCATATATTTT	CASSDGHSGNTIYF	TRBJ1-3	.	.	TRBV5-1
TGTGCCTGGGGAGGGGGGCCGGCTAGCGGGGATACGCAGTATTTT	CAWGGGPASGDTQYF	TRBJ2-3	TRBD2	.	TRBV30
TGTGCCACGGGGGTGGGGGAGCTGTTTTTT	CATGVGELFF	TRBJ2-2	.	.	TRBV10-3
TGTGCCAGTAGTATTAGCGGCGGGACAGGGTCATACGAGCAGTACTTC	CASSISGGTGSYEQYF	TRBJ2-7	TRBD1	.	TRBV19
TGTGCCAGCAGCTTGGCGGGGGAGCGAGCCTACGAGCAGTACTTC	CASSLAGERAYEQYF	TRBJ2-7	.	.	TRBV5-4
TGCAGTGCTAAGGACAGTTACGAGCAGTACTTC	CSAKDSYEQYF	TRBJ2-7	.	.	TRBV20-1
TGTGCCAGCAGTTTAATTCAGGGGCAGCCCCAGCATTTT	CASSLIQGQPQHF	TRBJ1-5	.	.	TRBV27
TGTGCCATCAGTGAGTCTAGGGGAAGTCAGCCCCAGCATTTT	CAISESRGSQPQHF	TRBJ1-5	.	.	TRBV10-3
TGTGCCACCAGCAGACGGGACAGGGTAAATGAGCAGTTCTTC	CATSRRDRVNEQFF	TRBJ2-1	TRBD1	.	TRBV15
TGTGCCAGCAGCCCCAGGGGTCCGAACACCGGGGAGCTGTTTTTT	CASSPRGPNTGELFF	TRBJ2-2	.	.	TRBV14
TGTGCCAGCAGCCGGGACTCCAATCGGGAGCCCCAGCATTTT	CASSRDSNREPQHF	TRBJ1-5	.	.	TRBV2
TGTGCCAGCAGCTGGACACCTACGAACACTGAAGCTTTCTTT	CASSWTPTNTEAFF	TRBJ1-1	.	.	TRBV5-6
TGTGCCAGCAGCGGCGATTCACCCCTCCACTTT	CASSGDSPLHF	TRBJ1-6	.	.	TRBV7-2
TGTGCCAGCAGTTCGGACTGGTCGTCGTACAATGAGCAGTTCTTC	CASSSDWSSYNEQFF	TRBJ2-1	.	.	TRBV21-1
TGCAGCGTTGGGAAGACAGGGGGCAGTAGGAATGAGCAGTTCTTC	CSVGKTGGSRNEQFF	TRBJ2-1	TRBD1	.	TRBV29-1
TGTGCCAGTAGTGGACGGGACATAAACTCTGGAAACACCATATATTTT	CASSGRDINSGNTIYF	TRBJ1-3	.	.	TRBV19
TGTGCCAGTAGACCCGGGACAGGGGGATCCTACGAGCAGTACTTC	CASRPGTGGSYEQYF	TRBJ2-7	TRBD1	.	TRBV19
TGTGCCAGCAGCTTAGGTTGGAGTAAGGATTCACCCCTCCACTTT	CASSLGWSKDSPLHF	TRBJ1-6	.	.	TRBV7-9
TGTGCCAGCAGTTCAGTCGAAAAACTGTTTTTT	CASSSVEKLFF	TRBJ1-4	.	.	TRBV28
TGCGCCAGCAGCTTGGGCGGACAGGATGGCTACACCTTC	CASSLGGQDGYTF	TRBJ1-2	TRBD1	.	TRBV5-1
TGTGCCAGCAGATCGGCGGGACTCTCGAACACCGGGGAGCTGTTTTTT	CASRSAGLSNTGELFF	TRBJ2-2	.	.	TRBV28
TGCAGCGTTGACTCGGACTACCTAGAGACCCAGTACTTC	CSVDSDYLETQYF	TRBJ2-5	.	few	TRBV29-1
TGTGCCAGCTCACCGGGGGGACTCAATGAGCAGTTCTTC	CASSPGGLNEQFF	TRBJ2-1	.	.	TRBV18